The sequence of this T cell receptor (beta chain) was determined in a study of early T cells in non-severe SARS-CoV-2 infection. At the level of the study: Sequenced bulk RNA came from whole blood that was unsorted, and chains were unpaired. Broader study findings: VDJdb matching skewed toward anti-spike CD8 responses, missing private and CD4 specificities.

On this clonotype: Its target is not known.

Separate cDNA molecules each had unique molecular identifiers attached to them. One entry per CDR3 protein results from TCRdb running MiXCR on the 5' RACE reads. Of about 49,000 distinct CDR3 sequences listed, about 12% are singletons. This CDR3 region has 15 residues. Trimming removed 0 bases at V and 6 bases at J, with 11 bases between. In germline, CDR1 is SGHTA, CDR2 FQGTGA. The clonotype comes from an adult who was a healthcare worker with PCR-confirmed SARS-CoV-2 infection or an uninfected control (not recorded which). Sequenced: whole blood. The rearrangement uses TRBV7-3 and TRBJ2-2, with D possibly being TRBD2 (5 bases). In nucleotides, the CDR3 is TGTGCCAGCAGCTTAACTTCCGGGGTCTCCGGGGAGCTGTTTTTT. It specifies CASSLTSGVSGELFF. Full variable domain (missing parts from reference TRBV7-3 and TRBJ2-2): GAGVSQTPSNKVTEKGKYVELRCDPISGHTALYWYRQSLGQGPEFLIYFQGTGAADDSGLPNDRFFAVRPEGSVSTLKIQRTERGDSAVYLCASSLTSGVSGELFFGEGSRLTVL.